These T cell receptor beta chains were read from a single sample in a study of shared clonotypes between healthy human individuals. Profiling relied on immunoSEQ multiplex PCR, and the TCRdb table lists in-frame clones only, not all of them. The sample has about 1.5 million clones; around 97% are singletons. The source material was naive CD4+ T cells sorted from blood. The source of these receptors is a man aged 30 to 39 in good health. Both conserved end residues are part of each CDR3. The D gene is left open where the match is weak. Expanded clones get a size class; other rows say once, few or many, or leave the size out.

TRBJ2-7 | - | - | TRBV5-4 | TGTGCCAGCAGCTTGGACCTCGGGGGAAGCTCCTACGAGCAGTACTTC | CASSLDLGGSSYEQYF
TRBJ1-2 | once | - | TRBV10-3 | TGTGCCATCAGGGACAGATCAGGAGGAGGCTATGGCTACACCTTC | CAIRDRSGGGYGYTF
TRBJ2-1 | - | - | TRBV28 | TGTGCCAGCAGTTCACAGGGTGCCAGCTCCTACAATGAGCAGTTCTTC | CASSSQGASSYNEQFF
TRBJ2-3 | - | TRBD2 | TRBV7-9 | TGTGCCAGCAGCTCACCTGGAGAGGGACTAGCGATTAGGAATACGCAGTATTTT | CASSSPGEGLAIRNTQYF
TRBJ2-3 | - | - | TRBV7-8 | TGTGCCAGCAGCTTACGCGGGAAACTAACAGATACGCAGTATTTT | CASSLRGKLTDTQYF
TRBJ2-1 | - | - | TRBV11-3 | TGTGCCAGCAGCTTAGCCCCCGGGACCCGAGAAAATGAGCAGTTCTTC | CASSLAPGTRENEQFF
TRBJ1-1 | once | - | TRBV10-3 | TGTGCCATCAGTGAGTTGGCAGGACCTGAAGCTTTCTTT | CAISELAGPEAFF
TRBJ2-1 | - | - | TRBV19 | TGTGCCAGTAGGGGCTCGGGGAGGGACACCTACAATGAGCAGTTCTTC | CASRGSGRDTYNEQFF
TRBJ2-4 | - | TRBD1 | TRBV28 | TGTGCCAGCGAACAGGGGGCCTTGGCGGGGGAAAACATTCAGTACTTC | CASEQGALAGENIQYF
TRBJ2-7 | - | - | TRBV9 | TGTGCCAGCAGCGTAAGCGTGCAGGGCGGCGAGCAGTACTTC | CASSVSVQGGEQYF
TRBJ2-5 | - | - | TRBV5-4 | TGTGCCAGCAGCCTCACTAGGAGAGAGACCCAGTACTTC | CASSLTRRETQYF
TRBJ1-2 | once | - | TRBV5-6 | TGTGCCAGCAGCTCACCGGGACCGAAGACTGTGTTCGGTACCTTC | CASSSPGPKTVFGTF
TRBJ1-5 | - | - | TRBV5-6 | TGTGCCAGCAGCTTAGGGCAGGGCCATTACAATCAGCCCCAGCATTTT | CASSLGQGHYNQPQHF
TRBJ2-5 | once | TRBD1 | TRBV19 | TGTGCCAGTAGCTACAGGGGTGGGACCCAGTACTTC | CASSYRGGTQYF
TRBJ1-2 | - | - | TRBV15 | TGTGCCACCAAAGCAGTCGGCAAGGGGAGCTATGGCTACACCTTC | CATKAVGKGSYGYTF
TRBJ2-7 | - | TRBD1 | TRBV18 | TGTGCCAGCTCACCACTGGGGACAGATACGTCCGAGCAGTACTTC | CASSPLGTDTSEQYF
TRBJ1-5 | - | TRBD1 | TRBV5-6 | TGTGCCAGCAGCTTATCAATGGACAGGCTTCAGGGTAAGCCCCAGCATTTT | CASSLSMDRLQGKPQHF
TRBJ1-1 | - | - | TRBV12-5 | TGTGCTAGTGGTTTGGTAGCTCGCCCGTCCACTGAAGCTTTCTTT | CASGLVARPSTEAFF
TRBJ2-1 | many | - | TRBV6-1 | TGTGCCAGCAGCTGGCAGGGCTACAATGAGCAGTTCTTC | CASSWQGYNEQFF
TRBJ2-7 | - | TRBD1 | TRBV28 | TGTGCCAGCAGTTTTTTGACAGGGGGCTACGAGCAGTACTTC | CASSFLTGGYEQYF
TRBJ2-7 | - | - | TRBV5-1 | TGCGCCAGCAACAAAAGAACAGGGGCGGGGGACGAGCAGTACTTC | CASNKRTGAGDEQYF
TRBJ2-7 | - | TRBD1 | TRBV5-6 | TGTGCCAGCAGCCCCGAACCGGGACAGGGGGCCTACGAGCAGTACTTC | CASSPEPGQGAYEQYF
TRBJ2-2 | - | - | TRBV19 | TGTGCCAGTAGGCCTAGTGCGACCGGGGAGCTGTTTTTT | CASRPSATGELFF
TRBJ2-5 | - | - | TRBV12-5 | TGTGCTAGTGGTTTGGTACAGGCAGGGGGAGGGGAGACCCAGTACTTC | CASGLVQAGGGETQYF
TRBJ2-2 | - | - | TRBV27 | TGTGCCAGCAGTGGGACCGGAGGCACCGGGGAGCTGTTTTTT | CASSGTGGTGELFF
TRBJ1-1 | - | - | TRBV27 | TGTGCCAGCAGTTTATTGGGGTTGAGCACTGAAGCTTTCTTT | CASSLLGLSTEAFF
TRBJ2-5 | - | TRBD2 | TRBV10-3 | TGTGCCATCAGTGATCTAGCGGGAGGGCCGGAGACCCAGTACTTC | CAISDLAGGPETQYF
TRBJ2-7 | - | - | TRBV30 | TGTGCCTGGGGGGGAACGGGCTACGAGCAGTACTTC | CAWGGTGYEQYF
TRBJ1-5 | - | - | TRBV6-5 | TGTGCCAGCAGTTACGATCAGCCCCAGCATTTT | CASSYDQPQHF
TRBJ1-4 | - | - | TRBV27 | TGTGCCAGCAGTTTCGGAGGGAGGCGTGAAAAACTGTTTTTT | CASSFGGRREKLFF
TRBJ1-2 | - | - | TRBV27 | TGTGCCAGCGGGAGAACACAGGTTAACTATGGCTACACCTTC | CASGRTQVNYGYTF
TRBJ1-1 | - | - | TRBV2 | TGTGCCAGCAGTGAAGCGCCCGGGGGGTCCGCTTTCTTT | CASSEAPGGSAFF
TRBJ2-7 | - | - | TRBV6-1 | TGTGCCACCAAATTAGCGGTCGGCTACGAGCAGTACTTC | CATKLAVGYEQYF
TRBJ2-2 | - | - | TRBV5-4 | TGTGCCAGCAGCGTCGAGGGTTACACCGGGGAGCTGTTTTTT | CASSVEGYTGELFF
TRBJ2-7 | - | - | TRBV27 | TGTGCCAGCAGAAGCTACAGGGATCGCGAGCAGTACTTC | CASRSYRDREQYF
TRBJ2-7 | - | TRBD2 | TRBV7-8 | TGTGCCAGCAGCGAAGTAGCCGGGAGGGACGAGCAGTACTTC | CASSEVAGRDEQYF
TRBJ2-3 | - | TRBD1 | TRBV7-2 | TGTGCCAGCAGCTTTAGACAGGGAACAGATACGCAGTATTTT | CASSFRQGTDTQYF
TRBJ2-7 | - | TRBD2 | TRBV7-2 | TGTGCCAGCAGCTTAGCGACTAGCGGGATAGGCGAGCAGTACTTC | CASSLATSGIGEQYF
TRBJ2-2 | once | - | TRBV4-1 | TGCGCCAGCAGCCAAGAAGGCAGGGTGGGAGCCGGGGAGCTGTTTTTT | CASSQEGRVGAGELFF
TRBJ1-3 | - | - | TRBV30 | TGTGCCTGGAGTGTACTCCCGGCAGGGTATTTT | CAWSVLPAGYF
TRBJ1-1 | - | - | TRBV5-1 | TGCGCCAGCAGATATGATCCCAACACTGAAGCTTTCTTT | CASRYDPNTEAFF
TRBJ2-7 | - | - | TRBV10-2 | TGCGCCAGCATATGGAGCAGGGGCGCCTACGAGCAGTACTTC | CASIWSRGAYEQYF
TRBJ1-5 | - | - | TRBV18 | TGTGCCAGCTCACCAGCCGATACTAGCAATCAGCCCCAGCATTTT | CASSPADTSNQPQHF
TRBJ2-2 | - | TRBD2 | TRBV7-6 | TGTGCCAGCAGCTTGACTAGCGGGACTGGCACCGGGGAGCTGTTTTTT | CASSLTSGTGTGELFF
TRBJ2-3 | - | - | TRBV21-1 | TGTGCCAGCAGCAAAGGAGGGGGTTGCACAGATACGCAGTATTTT | CASSKGGGCTDTQYF
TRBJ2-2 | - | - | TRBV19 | TGTGCCAGTAGTATTAGGGGTGCCGGGGAGCTGTTTTTT | CASSIRGAGELFF
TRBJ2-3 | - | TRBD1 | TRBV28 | TGTGCCAGCAGTTTCGACAGGGGAACAGATACGCAGTATTTT | CASSFDRGTDTQYF
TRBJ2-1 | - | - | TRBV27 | TGTGCCAGCAGTGAGGTGAAAGGCAGGATAGGGAATGAGCAGTTCTTC | CASSEVKGRIGNEQFF
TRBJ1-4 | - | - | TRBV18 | TGTGCCAGCTCACCAGGAACGGGGCTTGGGGAAAAACTGTTTTTT | CASSPGTGLGEKLFF
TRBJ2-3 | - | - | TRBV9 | TGTGCCAGCAGCCCCCGTCAGGCCACAGATACGCAGTATTTT | CASSPRQATDTQYF
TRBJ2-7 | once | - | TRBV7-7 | TGTGCCAGCAGCTTATACGGGGGAGCCTACGAGCAGTACTTC | CASSLYGGAYEQYF
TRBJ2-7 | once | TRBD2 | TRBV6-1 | TGTGCCAGCAGTGCGGCTAGCGGGAGGACGGACTACGAGCAGTACTTC | CASSAASGRTDYEQYF
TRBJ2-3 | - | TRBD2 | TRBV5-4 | TGTGCCAGCAGCCAGACTAGCGCTCTCACAGATACGCAGTATTTT | CASSQTSALTDTQYF
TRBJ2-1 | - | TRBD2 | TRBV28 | TGTGCCAGCAGTGGACTAGCGGGAGGCAACAATGAGCAGTTCTTC | CASSGLAGGNNEQFF
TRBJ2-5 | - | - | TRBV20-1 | TGCAGTGCTTTGGACAGAGAGACCCAGTACTTC | CSALDRETQYF
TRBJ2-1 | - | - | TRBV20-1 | TGCAGTGCTCCAGTCAGTGAGCAGTTCTTC | CSAPVSEQFF
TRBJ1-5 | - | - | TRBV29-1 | TGCAGCGTTGGATATGCGAGAAGATCTAATCAGCCCCAGCATTTT | CSVGYARRSNQPQHF